This TCR beta chain was captured by sequencing in a study of persistence of HIV-infected CD4 T cells. A note on this clone: The target antigen is unknown.

This was the immunoSEQ version 4 assay in survey mode. The protocol was immunoSEQ multiplex PCR, while the TCRdb copy is restricted to in-frame clones and leaves out a portion. The table includes approximately 35,000 clones, 82% detected once. The ends were cut back, 2 bases at V and 1 base at J, with 11 bases in the middle. CDR1 and CDR2 from the germline V gene are SGHTS and YDEGEE. The CDR3 loop spans 15 amino acids. Cells were stimulated with overlapping HIV-1 Gag 15-mer peptides. Memory cells lacking CD40L and CD69 with high CD45RO were sorted. For about 20 hours, CD8-depleted PBMCs received anti-CD28/CD49d costimulation, a CD40-blocking antibody and enfuvirtide. Study-wide results and caveats: Compared with CD3/CD28-stimulated cells, CMV- and Gag-responding cells showed lower TCRbeta richness.

The gene calls are TRBV5-8 and TRBJ2-3, with D perhaps matching TRBD2 (6 bases). The receptor comes from an adult with HIV. The donor label of this sample is uncertain. This material consisted of cultured CD4+ T cells from PBMCs, taken from a patient who received antiretroviral therapy. The CDR3 coding sequence is TGTGCCAGCAGCTTATATGGCGGGGGCACAGATACGCAGTATTTT. Translating it yields CASSLYGGGTDTQYF.